This passage covers 30 T cell receptor beta chains from one sample sequenced in a study of blood T cells in healthy people across ages. The authors ran a second PCR of 7 to 11 cycles using a sample-barcoded 5' primer and a J-beta primer mix. TCRdb recomputed calls from the 5' RACE reads with MiXCR, one row per CDR3 protein. Of hundreds of thousands of distinct CDR3 sequences listed, more than 50% are singletons. Sequencing was performed on blood. The origin of the receptors is a middle-aged man in good health.

With respect to this clonotype: An end of the junction does not agree with germline; a read error may underlie this. V and J are TRBV12-3 or TRBV12-4 and TRBJ2-3, with D unresolved. The CDR3 extends over 15 amino acids. The DNA of the CDR3 is TGTGCCAGCAGCATTTACAGACAATGCGCAGATGCGCAGTATTTT. Its translation: CASSIYRQCADAQYF.

The chain employs TRBV7-3 and TRBJ2-3; TRBD1 agrees at 7 bases. The CDR3 loop spans 13 amino acids. The germline V gene has CDR1 SGHTA and CDR2 FQGTGA. V lost 6 bases and J lost 11; bases outside the gene matches: 11. Written as DNA, the CDR3 is TGTGCCAGCAGTCCCACACAGGGGACGGGGCAGTATTTT. Protein product: CASSPTQGTGQYF. Using reference TRBV7-3 and TRBJ2-3 for the parts outside the CDR3, the full variable domain is GAGVSQTPSNKVTEKGKYVELRCDPISGHTALYWYRQSLGQGPEFLIYFQGTGAADDSGLPNDRFFAVRPEGSVSTLKIQRTERGDSAVYLCASSPTQGTGQYFGPGTRLTVL.

The chain couples TRBV14 to TRBJ1-2; D is perhaps TRBD1 (6 bases). CDR3 length: 13 amino acids. Per germline, CDR1 SGHDN and CDR2 FVKESK. V gave up 2 bases and J gave up 8 bases, with 12 bases separating them. The CDR3 nucleotides read TGTGCCAGCAGCCAATTGGGGGCGAGAGGCTACACCTTC. This encodes CASSQLGARGYTF.

This chain joins TRBV7-9 and TRBJ2-4, with TRBD1 matching 7 bases. The J call may be in error: the DNA end matches TRBJ2-5 better. There are 14 residues in the CDR3. Germline CDR1 is SEHNR and CDR2 is FQNEAQ (reference sequence). Written as DNA, the CDR3 is TGTGCCAGCAGCACCTGGACAGGTCCAGAGACCCAGTACTTC. This encodes CASSTWTGPETQYF.

This clonotype was picked up a small number of times. The J gene is TRBJ1-6, the V gene TRBV7-6; 10 positions match TRBD1. With V trimmed by 1 base and J by 6 bases, 6 bases remained unmatched. Germline loops: CDR1 SGHVS, CDR2 FNYEAQ. CDR3 length: 17 amino acids. This CDR3 reads CASSLEIRDRGNSPLHF. The CDR3 nucleotides are TGTGCCAGCAGCTTAGAAATTCGGGACAGGGGTAATTCACCCCTCCACTTT.

A few counts support this clonotype. This sequence joins TRBV24-1 and TRBJ2-1, with TRBD1 as a possible D gene (6 bases). Trimming removed 7 bases at V and 10 bases at J, with 16 bases between. The CDR3 contains 13 residues. Germline assignment: CDR1 KGHDR and CDR2 SFDVKD. CDR3 nucleotides: TGTGCCACCAGCCGAATAGACAGGCTGGAGCAGTTCTTC. Protein product: CATSRIDRLEQFF.

The rearrangement joins TRBV6-5 to TRBJ2-1, with D possibly matching TRBD2 (6 bases). The CDR3 runs to 15 residues. V shed 5 bases and J shed 1 base, with 12 bases lying between them. Germline values: CDR1 MNHEY, CDR2 SVGAGI. CDR3 bases: TGTGCCAGCAGTAGACTAGGGTTATCCTACAATGAGCAGTTCTTC. As protein: CASSRLGLSYNEQFF.

The rearrangement joins TRBV10-3 to TRBJ2-3; possibly TRBD1 for D (5 bases). Germline V gives CDR1 ENHRY, CDR2 SYGVKD. V gave up 6 bases and J gave up 4 bases, with 11 bases separating them. The CDR3 spans 13 residues. Here the CDR3 reads CAIRLGPSDTQYF. CDR3 DNA: TGTGCCATCAGACTGGGGCCCTCAGATACGCAGTATTTT.

This clonotype was observed a handful of times. V usage is TRBV5-1 and J usage is TRBJ2-2; D possibly corresponds to TRBD1 (6 bases). Trimming cost V 1 base and J 6 bases, with 16 bases left between them. The CDR3 extends over 16 amino acids. From germline, CDR1 is SGHRS and CDR2 YFSETQ. The CDR3 sequence is CASSLSVNRESGELFF. The CDR3, as DNA: TGCGCCAGCAGCTTGTCCGTAAACAGGGAATCCGGGGAGCTGTTTTTT.

This chain joins TRBV12-3 or TRBV12-4 and TRBJ1-2; 7 positions match TRBD1. J was trimmed by 8 bases and V by 6 bases; bases with no gene match: 9. This CDR3 is 13 amino acids long. CDR3 sequence: CASSGTATRGYTF. CDR3 sequence (DNA): TGTGCCAGCAGCGGGACAGCGACCAGGGGCTACACCTTC.

In its sample, this clonotype was seen once. This chain links TRBV28 with TRBJ2-7, with D perhaps assigned TRBD1 or TRBD2 (5 bases each). Germline V lookup: CDR1 MDHEN, CDR2 SYDVKM. V was trimmed by 2 bases and J by 2 bases, leaving 16 bases between them. CDR3 length: 16 residues. CDR3 sequence: CASSLLPGPAPYEQYF. The CDR3, as DNA: TGTGCCAGCAGTTTACTACCGGGACCAGCTCCCTACGAGCAGTACTTC. The variable domain in full, completed from reference TRBV28 and TRBJ2-7, reads DVKVTQSSRYLVKRTGEKVFLECVQDMDHENMFWYRQDPGLGLRLIYFSYDVKMKEKGDIPEGYSVSREKKERFSLILESASTNQTSMYLCASSLLPGPAPYEQYFGPGTRLTVT.

The rearrangement joins TRBV2 to TRBJ2-5; D unclear. Germline CDR1 SNHLY, CDR2 FYNNEI. Trimming took off 2 bases at V and 2 bases at J, with 15 bases between the two ends. The CDR3 has 16 residues. Here the CDR3 reads CASSERTRTLQETQYF. CDR3 in DNA: TGTGCCAGCAGTGAACGGACCCGCACCTTACAAGAGACCCAGTACTTC.

The chain uses TRBV28 and TRBJ2-7, with D possibly matching TRBD1 (5 bases). V lost 6 bases and J 6 bases, leaving 15 bases between the germline ends. Per germline, CDR1 MDHEN and CDR2 SYDVKM. The CDR3 runs to 13 residues. The CDR3, as DNA: TGTGCCAGCAGGGAGCACCAGGGAACCGAGCAGTACTTC. It encodes CASREHQGTEQYF.

The chain uses TRBV10-3 and TRBJ2-7; possible D gene TRBD1, 6 bases. The germline V and J ends were trimmed by 3 bases and 9 bases, with 15 bases remaining between them. Per germline, CDR1 ENHRY and CDR2 SYGVKD. The CDR3 runs to 13 residues. The CDR3 region has the DNA TGTGCCATCAGTGATGGGGGCCAGTTTGCGCAGTACTTC. Its protein is CAISDGGQFAQYF.

This clonotype was seen more than once but under ten times. The chain joins TRBV6-4 to TRBJ2-1; unclear D gene. In germline, CDR1 is MRHNA, CDR2 SNTAGT. The CDR3 sequence is 14 residues long. Trimming removed 2 bases at V and 9 bases at J, with 14 bases between. CDR3 protein: CASSDLGLQAEQFF. The CDR3 DNA follows: TGTGCCAGCAGTGACCTAGGTCTACAAGCTGAGCAGTTCTTC.

Only one count was recorded for this clonotype. Written as DNA, the CDR3 is TGTGCCAGCAGCTTAGAGATAGGGACAGGTTCCGAGCAGTACTTC. Translation: CASSLEIGTGSEQYF. V gene TRBV7-2 combines with J gene TRBJ2-7; 8 positions agree with TRBD1. The CDR3 runs 15 residues. CDR1 SGHTA and CDR2 FQGNSA come from the germline V gene. The V and J ends lost 1 base and 6 bases, in that order; junction bases with no gene match: 8.

The chain recombines TRBV12-5 with TRBJ1-2; the match to TRBD1 covers 12 bases. The CDR3 is 16 amino acids. V shed 5 bases, J shed 4 bases, and the junction held 8 bases outside the gene matches. Germline V CDR1 and CDR2: LGHNT, FRNRAP. Written as DNA, the CDR3 is TGTGCTAGTGGTCCAGGGACAGGGGGCCCGGCCTATGGCTACACCTTC. This sequence encodes CASGPGTGGPAYGYTF.

This clonotype was seen more than once but under ten times. This chain uses TRBV5-1 with TRBJ2-3; no reliable D call. Per germline, CDR1 SGHRS and CDR2 YFSETQ. V shed 0 bases and J shed 6 bases, with 14 bases lying between them. There are 15 residues in the CDR3. The CDR3 DNA follows: TGCGCCAGCAGCTTGGACCCATCTGGACCGGATACGCAGTATTTT. This translates into CASSLDPSGPDTQYF.

This clonotype was counted a few times. The CDR3 nucleotides read TGTGCCAGCAGCCAGAGGGGACAGGAAGCTCTGCGTTCACCCCTCCACTTT. Translated, it gives CASSQRGQEALRSPLHF. This rearrangement joins TRBV14 to TRBJ1-6, with 8 bases that match TRBD1. Germline V gene data show CDR1 as SGHDN and CDR2 as FVKESK. The V and J ends lost 3 bases and 9 bases, in that order; junction bases with no gene match: 13. The CDR3 spans 17 residues.

This rearrangement joins TRBV3-1 to TRBJ1-2; 8 bases are shared with TRBD1. With 3 bases clipped from V and 5 bases from J, the junction kept 8 bases outside the gene matches. The germline V gene encodes CDR1 LGHDT and CDR2 YNNKEL (reference sequence). The CDR3 is 15 amino acids. In DNA form, the CDR3 reads TGTGCCAGCAGCCATCCGGGACAGGTCTCTTATGGCTACACCTTC. Translating gives CASSHPGQVSYGYTF.

The V and J genes are TRBV10-2 and TRBJ2-1; D remains unclear. V was clipped by 4 bases and J by 10 bases, with 14 bases between them. Per germline, CDR1 WSHSY and CDR2 SAAADI. The CDR3 has 13 amino acids. The CDR3 is CASSVRPSEEQFF. The CDR3 region has the DNA TGCGCCAGCAGTGTCAGGCCGTCGGAAGAGCAGTTCTTC.

This clonotype came up a few times. This sequence joins TRBV7-3 and TRBJ2-5; D tentatively reads TRBD1 or TRBD2 (5 bases each). Germline lookup yields CDR1 SGHTA and CDR2 FQGTGA. The length of the CDR3 is 15 residues. Trimming took 5 bases from V and 1 from J, leaving 14 bases between them. CDR3 amino acids: CASSPTGTLQETQYF. CDR3 nucleotide sequence: TGTGCCAGCAGCCCCACCGGGACGCTCCAAGAGACCCAGTACTTC.

V gene TRBV11-1 combines with J gene TRBJ2-5; D not certain. Germline lookup yields CDR1 SGHAT and CDR2 FQDESV (reference sequence). The CDR3 is 10 amino acids. Between the trimmed V and J ends, which lost 8 bases and 11 bases, there was a span of 12 bases. The CDR3 loop is CASGLAEQYF. Here the CDR3 DNA reads TGTGCCAGCGGCCTGGCTGAGCAGTACTTC.

The J gene is TRBJ1-1, the V gene TRBV28; D is uncertain. Trimming pared 5 bases from V and 3 bases from J, leaving 4 bases between. CDR3 length equals 11 residues. Germline CDR1 reads MDHEN; CDR2 reads SYDVKM. DNA for the CDR3: TGTGCCAGCAGTACGGACACTGAAGCTTTCTTT. Translation gives CASSTDTEAFF.

Many counts were recorded for this clonotype. The chain carries TRBV12-3 or TRBV12-4 and TRBJ2-1; D may be TRBD1 or TRBD2 (6 bases each). This CDR3 has 13 residues. V shed 7 bases and J shed 8 bases, with 15 bases lying between them. The CDR3 spells CASTRRGLDEQFF. DNA of the CDR3: TGTGCCAGCACCCGACGGGGGCTCGATGAGCAGTTCTTC.

The gene calls are TRBV7-3 and TRBJ1-1; D gene uncertain. The CDR3 runs 14 residues. In germline, CDR1 is SGHTA, CDR2 FQGTGA. Between the trimmed V and J ends, which lost 3 bases and 2 bases, there was a span of 10 bases. The CDR3 DNA reads TGTGCCAGCAGCTTCGGCCCCACCAACACTGAAGCTTTCTTT. It specifies CASSFGPTNTEAFF.

This clonotype was counted only a few times. The chain employs TRBV11-2 and TRBJ2-3; D uncertain. The length of the CDR3 is 13 residues. Trimming took off 8 bases at V and 5 bases at J, with 14 bases between the two ends. Germline V gene data show CDR1 as SGHAT and CDR2 as FQNNGV. DNA of the CDR3: TGTGCCAGCTTCGCATCCTCTGTAGATACGCAGTATTTT. This translates into CASFASSVDTQYF.

The chain joins TRBV20-1 to TRBJ1-1; no firm D call. The V and J ends lost 0 bases and 1 base respectively, with 12 bases between them. There are 15 residues in the CDR3. The V gene's germline CDR1 is DFQATT and CDR2 SNEGSKA (reference sequence). CDR3 DNA sequence: TGCAGTGCTAGAGATCTGGCCAGGCCGAACACTGAAGCTTTCTTT. Residues: CSARDLARPNTEAFF.

This chain links TRBV2 with TRBJ2-7; 8 bases fit TRBD1. Germline V gene lookup returns CDR1 SNHLY and CDR2 FYNNEI. The CDR3 runs 15 residues. V gave up 6 bases and J gave up 4 bases; unmatched junction bases: 11. The CDR3 sequence is CASRPGTGDAYEQYF. The CDR3 DNA sequence: TGTGCCAGCAGGCCAGGGACAGGAGATGCATACGAGCAGTACTTC. Looking up the rest from reference TRBV2 and TRBJ2-7 gives the full variable domain: EPEVTQTPSHQVTQMGQEVILRCVPISNHLYFYWYRQILGQKVEFLVSFYNNEISEKSEIFDDQFSVERPDGSNFTLKIRSTKLEDSAMYFCASRPGTGDAYEQYFGPGTRLTVT.

This clonotype was recorded a few times. V usage is TRBV5-1 and J usage is TRBJ2-1; D is possibly TRBD1 (5 bases). CDR3 length: 13 amino acids. V shed 6 bases and J shed 9 bases, with 16 bases lying between them. Germline V CDR1 and CDR2: SGHRS, YFSETQ. The CDR3 DNA is TGCGCCAGCAATTCCTCAGGGTTAGCTGAGCAGTTCTTC. Its translation is CASNSSGLAEQFF.